Described below is a single T cell receptor beta chain sequence and its context. Its antigen is as yet unknown. From the 5' RACE reads, TCRdb lists one entry per CDR3 protein and no DNA. There are 400,000 to 550,000 distinct CDR3 sequences in the sample, with about 7.3% held by the top ten. This specimen comes from a study of T cells expressing NK-cell markers. The CDR3 sequence is 14 residues long. Germline V gene lookup returns CDR1 MNHNS and CDR2 SASEGT. Regarding the study as a whole: These same clonotypes (in a few donors) also led the CD3+CD56-NKG2C+ fraction.

This clonotype originated in a woman aged 18-70 years in good health. The sequenced sample was blood T cells: a sorted CD56 or NKG2C T cell subset, CD4+ or CD8+ T cells, or bulk PBMC T cells (not recorded which). This sequence joins TRBV6-1 and TRBJ2-3; the D gene TCRdb calls, TRBD1, cannot be checked with no DNA. Here the CDR3 reads CASMGGGITDTQYF.